This T cell receptor (beta chain) originates from a study of cytomegalovirus exposure and HLA in healthy donors. Primers for the PCR totalled 60 Vbeta and 13 Jbeta. Here immunoSEQ multiplex PCR was the method, and the copy in TCRdb shows in-frame clones only, minus some. The sample includes about 94,000 clones, around 66% of them seen just once. This receptor was identified in a young man in good health and CMV-seronegative. The sequencing sample was made of PBMCs.

CDR3 residues: CASSTTRQETQYF. DNA of the CDR3: TGTGCCAGCTCGACAACTAGACAAGAGACCCAGTACTTC. The chain has TRBV18 and TRBJ2-5, with D perhaps TRBD2 (5 bases). V lost 6 bases and J 2 bases, leaving 10 bases between the germline ends. Germline V gene data show CDR1 as KGHSH and CDR2 as LQKENI. This CDR3 is 13 amino acids long.